The 9 T cell receptor beta chains reported below all come from one sample, sequenced in a study of identical twins. Via MiXCR, TCRdb re-called the 5' RACE reads, giving one row per CDR3 protein. The sample gives nearly 250,000 distinct CDR3 sequences, roughly 7% of which show up once; 3.6% is in the top ten. The data also belong to a second study, concerning yellow fever vaccine responses in identical twins.

Sample: memory (CD45RO+) T cells sorted from blood. All receptors come from a woman in her late teens or twenties in good health.

This clonotype was picked up a small number of times. This chain links TRBV6-1 with TRBJ2-1, with 10 bases fitting TRBD1. CDR1 and CDR2 from the germline V gene are MNHNS and SASEGT. The CDR3 is 15 amino acids. V lost 3 bases and J lost 5; bases outside the gene matches: 4. CDR3 sequence: CASSERDRGNNEQFF. The DNA of the CDR3 is TGTGCCAGCAGTGAGAGGGACAGGGGAAACAATGAGCAGTTCTTC.

This clonotype was seen repeatedly, ten times or more. This sequence joins TRBV7-8 and TRBJ2-7, with unresolved D. Looked up from germline, CDR1 is SGHVS and CDR2 is FQNEAQ. There are 14 residues in the CDR3. V lost 2 bases to trimming and J lost 2 bases, with 10 bases between them. This CDR3 reads CASSLLMGPYEQYV. Written as DNA, the CDR3 is TGTGCCAGCAGCTTACTCATGGGCCCCTACGAGCAGTACGTC.

This clonotype has just a few counts. V and J are TRBV27 and TRBJ2-3; 10 bases map to TRBD1. This CDR3 is built from 16 residues. The V gene's germline CDR1 is MNHEY and CDR2 SMNVEV (reference sequence). Trimming took 4 bases from V and 6 from J; bases not matched to a gene: 10. As DNA, the CDR3 is TGTGCCAGCAGTTCCCCCCGGGACAGGGGAGTGGATACGCAGTATTTT. The encoded protein is CASSSPRDRGVDTQYF.

This chain joins TRBV28 and TRBJ1-2; 7 nucleotides agree with TRBD1. The germline CDR1 and CDR2 sequences are MDHEN and SYDVKM. Unmatched junction bases numbered 10, after V lost 1 base and J lost 8 bases. The CDR3 contains 15 residues. The CDR3 protein is CASSLFARQTGGYTF. The CDR3 DNA reads as TGTGCCAGCAGTTTATTTGCCAGACAGACAGGGGGCTACACCTTC.

This clonotype showed up just a few times. V and J are TRBV27 and TRBJ2-7; possibly TRBD2 for D (5 bases). Looked up from germline, CDR1 is MNHEY and CDR2 is SMNVEV (reference sequence). This CDR3 comprises 12 residues. V was shortened by 4 bases and J by 9 bases, with 13 bases between the two germline ends. CDR3 loop: CASSSPPEGQYF. The CDR3 DNA reads as TGTGCCAGCAGTTCGCCTCCAGAGGGGCAGTACTTC.

This clonotype was seen a few times. The genes are TRBV11-2 and TRBJ2-3, with TRBD2 matching 10 bases. There are 20 residues in the CDR3. V was pared by 5 bases and J by 2 bases, with 19 bases of the junction left unmatched. Germline values: CDR1 SGHAT, CDR2 FQNNGV. The CDR3 DNA sequence: TGTGCCAGCAGCCGTACACGGACAGTTCTAGCGGGAGAGGACACAGATACGCAGTATTTT. Protein: CASSRTRTVLAGEDTDTQYF. Based on the CDR3 plus reference TRBV11-2 and TRBJ2-3, the full variable domain is EAGVAQSPRYKIIEKRQSVAFWCNPISGHATLYWYQQILGQGPKLLIQFQNNGVVDDSQLPKDRFSAERLKGVDSTLKIQPAKLEDSAVYLCASSRTRTVLAGEDTDTQYFGPGTRLTVL.

This clonotype has a count of ten or more. The chain carries TRBV10-2 and TRBJ2-7; weak D call: TRBD2 (5 bases). Germline assignment: CDR1 WSHSY and CDR2 SAAADI. Trimming took 2 bases from V and 0 from J, leaving 11 bases between them. There are 15 residues in the CDR3. The CDR3, as DNA: TGCGCCAGCAGTGAGATTCGGGGAACCTCCTACGAGCAGTACTTC. Translated, it gives CASSEIRGTSYEQYF.

This clonotype was seen repeatedly, ten times or more. The chain employs TRBV29-1 and TRBJ2-1; 8 nucleotides agree with TRBD2. V trimming: 2 bases; J trimming: 1 base; junction bases outside the gene matches: 4. Germline V gene lookup returns CDR1 SQVTM and CDR2 ANQGSEA. The CDR3 spans 15 residues. The CDR3 DNA follows: TGCAGCGTTGAACTACTAGCGGAATCCTACAATGAGCAGTTCTTC. Its protein is CSVELLAESYNEQFF.

This clonotype has just a few counts. The genes are TRBV28 and TRBJ2-2, with 9 positions matching TRBD1. V was clipped by 0 bases and J by 5 bases; unmatched bases: 4. Germline CDR1 reads MDHEN; CDR2 reads SYDVKM. CDR3 size: 16 residues. Here the CDR3 reads CASSLWGTGTTGELFF. DNA for the CDR3: TGTGCCAGCAGTTTATGGGGGACAGGGACGACCGGGGAGCTGTTTTTT. Based on the CDR3 plus reference TRBV28 and TRBJ2-2, the full variable domain is DVKVTQSSRYLVKRTGEKVFLECVQDMDHENMFWYRQDPGLGLRLIYFSYDVKMKEKGDIPEGYSVSREKKERFSLILESASTNQTSMYLCASSLWGTGTTGELFFGEGSRLTVL.